These 12 T cell receptor beta chains were sequenced from one sample in a study of blood T cell repertoires in COVID-19. Profiled with immunoSEQ multiplex PCR; TCRdb holds only in-frame clones, not every one. The sample includes under 200,000 clones, roughly 83% of them seen just once. Specimen: peripheral blood. All receptors come from a woman between 40 and 55 years old with COVID-19, enrolled during active disease.

The chain uses TRBV27 and TRBJ1-6, with 10 bases aligning to TRBD1. Germline V gives CDR1 MNHEY, CDR2 SMNVEV (reference sequence). The CDR3 is made up of 15 amino acids. Losses at the gene ends were 7 bases for V and 7 bases for J; bases not matched to a gene: 7. The CDR3 region is CASNRDRGRNSPLHF. The CDR3 nucleotides read TGTGCCAGCAACCGGGACAGGGGACGGAATTCACCCCTCCACTTT.

The V call is TRBV5-1, the J call TRBJ1-6; D unresolved. CDR1 and CDR2 from the germline V gene are SGHRS and YFSETQ. The CDR3 loop spans 14 amino acids. Trimming left V 4 bases short and J 4 bases short, with 9 bases between. CDR3 in DNA: TGCGCCAGCAGCCCCCTCCAGTATAATTCACCCCTCCACTTT. Amino acid sequence: CASSPLQYNSPLHF.

The chain has TRBV25-1 and TRBJ1-3; D might be TRBD1 (6 bases). The CDR3 consists of 15 residues. V lost 1 base and J lost 6, with 13 bases in between. Germline values: CDR1 MGHDK, CDR2 SYGVNS. The chain's CDR3 is CASSEFPGEENTIYF. The DNA of the CDR3 is TGTGCCAGCAGTGAATTTCCAGGGGAAGAAAACACCATATATTTT.

The chain employs TRBV7-2 and TRBJ1-6; D is uncertain. Trimming pared 5 bases from V and 4 bases from J, leaving 9 bases between. Germline CDR1 SGHTA, CDR2 FQGNSA. There are 14 residues in the CDR3. CDR3 loop: CASSPGLYNSPLHF. In DNA form, the CDR3 reads TGTGCCAGCAGCCCTGGACTGTATAATTCACCCCTCCACTTT.

This sequence joins TRBV6-1 and TRBJ1-4; 8 bases fit TRBD1. The ends lost 1 base at V and 14 bases at J; junction bases unmatched: 6. The CDR3 is 13 amino acids. Germline loops: CDR1 MNHNS, CDR2 SASEGT. Written as DNA, the CDR3 is TGTGCCAGCAGTGAAGTCGGACAGGGAGTCCTGTTTTTT. It specifies CASSEVGQGVLFF.

V usage is TRBV7-2 and J usage is TRBJ2-2; 8 bases match TRBD2. Trimming removed 5 bases from V and 1 base from J; junction bases left unmatched: 3. The CDR3 runs to 15 residues. The germline CDR1 and CDR2 sequences are SGHTA and FQGNSA. In nucleotides, the CDR3 is TGTGCCAGCAGCCCGACTAGCGAGAACACCGGGGAGCTGTTTTTT. As protein: CASSPTSENTGELFF.

The V call is TRBV27, the J call TRBJ2-5; 9 nucleotides agree with TRBD1. V lost 2 bases and J lost 5; bases outside the gene matches: 9. The CDR3 is 16 residues long. Germline V gene lookup returns CDR1 MNHEY and CDR2 SMNVEV (reference sequence). The CDR3 nucleotides read TGTGCCAGCAGTTTAGGGGACAGGGCCCAATCGGAGACCCAGTACTTC. Protein product: CASSLGDRAQSETQYF.

V gene TRBV18 combines with J gene TRBJ1-1; TRBD1 aligns across 7 bases. Germline loops: CDR1 KGHSH, CDR2 LQKENI. The CDR3 spans 15 residues. J gave up 5 bases and V 4 bases, and 10 bases lay outside the gene matches. CDR3 nucleotides: TGTGCCAGCTCACTTCAAGACAGGGCGGGAACTGAAGCTTTCTTT. Amino acids: CASSLQDRAGTEAFF.

The genes are TRBV7-3 and TRBJ2-5; TRBD1 matches at 7 bases. The length of the CDR3 is 14 residues. From germline, CDR1 is SGHTA and CDR2 FQGTGA. V lost 3 bases, J lost 4 bases, and 5 bases stayed unmatched. The CDR3 bases are TGTGCCAGCAGCTTGACAGGGTTTGCAGAGACCCAGTACTTC. Residues: CASSLTGFAETQYF.

The chain has TRBV30 and TRBJ2-7, with D unclear. The V end lost 2 bases, the J end lost 7 bases, and 9 bases lay between the germline ends. Germline CDR1 GTSNPN, CDR2 SVGIG (reference sequence). This CDR3 comprises 11 residues. The CDR3 reads CAWSLAVEQYF. CDR3 bases: TGTGCCTGGAGTTTGGCAGTTGAGCAGTACTTC. Variable domain in full (rest from reference TRBV30 and TRBJ2-7): SQTIHQWPATLVQPVGSPLSLECTVEGTSNPNLYWYRQAAGRGLQLLFYSVGIGQISSEVPQNLSASRPQDRQFILSSKKLLLSDSGFYLCAWSLAVEQYFGPGTRLTVT.

V usage is TRBV4-1 and J usage is TRBJ2-3; D not resolved. The germline V and J ends were trimmed by 2 bases and 0 bases, with 12 bases remaining between them. This CDR3 comprises 16 residues. CDR1 and CDR2 from the germline V gene are MGHRA and YSYEKL. The CDR3 sequence is CASSQFPVSSTDTQYF. The DNA of the CDR3 is TGCGCCAGCAGCCAATTCCCGGTGTCTAGCACAGATACGCAGTATTTT.

The rearrangement uses TRBV3-1 (or the pseudogene TRBV3-2) and TRBJ1-2, with D maybe TRBD1 (5 bases). The CDR3 has 17 amino acids. With 7 bases removed from V and 5 bases from J, the gap between germline ends came to 26 bases. Germline V lookup: CDR1 LGHDT, CDR2 YNNKEL (reference sequence). The CDR3 bases are TGTGCCAGCAACATGGGGGGAGGAACCTTGCCCCTTTATGGCTACACCTTC. Protein sequence: CASNMGGGTLPLYGYTF.